Shown below are 22 T cell receptor beta chains from a single sample sequenced in a study of T cells in Graves' hyperthyroidism and ophthalmopathy. Amplification yielded TCR beta CDR3 regions, with RNA transcripts as the source. HTBI primers were the set used in a first-round RT-PCR of the TCR CDR3. TCRdb fed the multiplex PCR reads into MiXCR, producing one record per CDR3 protein. The table lists 500,000 to 550,000 distinct CDR3 sequences, 20% of them singletons. The sequenced sample consisted of blood. Receptors were obtained from a man between 40 and 49 years old with Graves' ophthalmopathy.

This clonotype was seen ten or more times. The V gene is TRBV7-2, the J gene TRBJ2-3; D is possibly TRBD1 or TRBD2 (5 bases each). The V end was cut by 2 bases, the J end by 1 base, with 10 bases between. Germline CDR1 SGHTA, CDR2 FQGNSA. This CDR3 comprises 15 residues. Written as DNA, the CDR3 is TGTGCCAGCAGCTTACACGGGGCAGGCACAGATACGCAGTATTTT. As protein: CASSLHGAGTDTQYF.

This clonotype turned up a few times. The CDR3, as DNA: TGTGCCAGCAGTACGACAGTCCTTCAGCCCCAGCATTTT. This codes for CASSTTVLQPQHF. The chain uses TRBV27 and TRBJ1-5, with D possibly matching TRBD1 (5 bases). V was cut by 5 bases and J by 6 bases, with 11 bases left in between. The CDR3 loop spans 13 amino acids. Germline assignment: CDR1 MNHEY and CDR2 SMNVEV (reference sequence).

The CDR3 here is CATAREERYEQFF. The CDR3 nucleotides are TGTGCCACGGCCAGGGAAGAAAGGTATGAGCAGTTCTTC. The chain has TRBV15 and TRBJ2-1; a weak D match, TRBD1 (5 bases). Germline V CDR1 and CDR2: LNHNV, YYDKDF (reference sequence). V lost 9 bases, J lost 8 bases, and 17 bases lay in between. This CDR3 spans 13 amino acids.

This clonotype has a count of ten or more. V is TRBV7-2 and J is TRBJ2-7; no clear D. The germline V gene encodes CDR1 SGHTA and CDR2 FQGNSA. The CDR3 loop spans 14 amino acids. V lost 4 bases and J 2 bases, leaving 12 bases between the germline ends. In nucleotides, the CDR3 is TGTGCCAGCAGCTATACGAGTAACACCTACGAGCAGTACTTC. This encodes CASSYTSNTYEQYF.

The sample holds a few counts of this clonotype. The J gene is TRBJ2-1, the V gene TRBV20-1; D could derive from TRBD1 or TRBD2 (5 bases each). Germline CDR1 reads DFQATT; CDR2 reads SNEGSKA (reference sequence). The length of the CDR3 is 14 residues. Trimming removed 5 bases from V and 3 bases from J, with 14 bases in between. The CDR3 bases are TGCAGTGCTCCCGAGGGGCAGATCTACAATGAGCAGTTCTTC. This codes for CSAPEGQIYNEQFF.

The genes are TRBV29-1 and TRBJ1-2; tentative D call: TRBD1 (5 bases). V lost 7 bases, J lost 2 bases, and 11 bases lay in between. The CDR3 has 12 amino acids. Germline V gives CDR1 SQVTM, CDR2 ANQGSEA. The CDR3 loop is CSAAEGNYGYTF. CDR3 sequence (DNA): TGCAGCGCGGCAGAGGGGAACTATGGCTACACCTTC.

For this clonotype: One base away lies a much larger clone, so this may be a sequencing read error. The rearrangement uses TRBV10-1 and TRBJ2-7; possible D gene TRBD1, 5 bases. CDR3 length: 15 amino acids. The germline V gene encodes CDR1 WNHNN and CDR2 SYGVQD (reference sequence). In nucleotides, the CDR3 is TGCGCCAGATCCTTCAAGACAGTCATCTCCTGCGAGCAGTACTTC. Translating gives CARSFKTVISCEQYF.

This clonotype has just a few counts. The chain carries TRBV5-1 and TRBJ2-3; no firm D call. CDR1 is SGHRS, CDR2 YFSETQ, per germline. The CDR3 is 15 amino acids. Trimming pared 0 bases from V and 2 bases from J, leaving 10 bases between. DNA for the CDR3: TGCGCCAGCAGCTTGGGGCAAATGTACACAGATACGCAGTATTTT. The encoded protein is CASSLGQMYTDTQYF.

This clonotype appeared many times. This chain uses TRBV7-9 with TRBJ1-2, with D hard to call. Germline V gives CDR1 SEHNR, CDR2 FQNEAQ (reference sequence). The germline V and J ends were trimmed by 3 bases and 2 bases, with 10 bases remaining between them. This CDR3 has 14 residues. The CDR3 DNA follows: TGTGCCAGCAGCTTTGGCAGGAGCAACTATGGCTACACCTTC. Translation: CASSFGRSNYGYTF.

This chain links TRBV10-2 with TRBJ1-2; a weak D match, TRBD1 (6 bases). Looked up from germline, CDR1 is WSHSY and CDR2 is SAAADI. The CDR3 totals 14 residues. V lost 6 bases, J lost 2 bases, and 13 bases lay in between. CDR3 in DNA: TGCGCCAGCAGGACAGGACGGAAGAACTATGGCTACACCTTC. Amino acids: CASRTGRKNYGYTF.

This clonotype was observed a handful of times. This chain connects TRBV24-1 to TRBJ1-5, with D hard to call. From germline, CDR1 is KGHDR and CDR2 SFDVKD. Deletions cut 2 bases from V and 4 bases from J, with 11 bases between. This CDR3 contains 15 residues. The CDR3: CATSDSGSRNQPQHF. The CDR3 nucleotides read TGTGCCACCAGTGATTCTGGGTCACGTAATCAGCCCCAGCATTTT.

This clonotype has just a few counts. V and J are TRBV29-1 and TRBJ1-3; D gene uncertain. Germline CDR1 is SQVTM and CDR2 is ANQGSEA. V shed 4 bases and J shed 4 bases, with 11 bases lying between them. This CDR3 spans 13 amino acids. The CDR3 loop reads CSVGHSSGNTIYF. CDR3 in DNA: TGCAGCGTTGGACACTCTTCCGGAAACACCATATATTTT. The full variable domain, rest sourced from reference TRBV29-1 and TRBJ1-3, is SAVISQKPSRDICQRGTSLTIQCQVDSQVTMMFWYRQQPGQSLTLIATANQGSEATYESGFVIDKFPISRPNLTFSTLTVSNMSPEDSSIYLCSVGHSSGNTIYFGEGSWLTVV.

CDR3 DNA: TGCGCCAGCAGCCGACTGGCCGGGACAACAAGGAATGAGCAGTTCTTC. Its translation is CASSRLAGTTRNEQFF. This rearrangement joins TRBV4-1 to TRBJ2-1; D is possibly TRBD1 (6 bases). V was shortened by 4 bases and J by 7 bases, with 20 bases between the two germline ends. Germline-derived CDR1 and CDR2 are MGHRA and YSYEKL. The CDR3 consists of 16 residues.

The V and J genes are TRBV18 and TRBJ1-2; D ambiguous. With 8 bases removed from V and 4 bases from J, the gap between germline ends came to 11 bases. From germline, CDR1 is KGHSH and CDR2 LQKENI. The CDR3 has 12 amino acids. The CDR3 region is CASSIHSYGYTF. For the CDR3, the DNA is TGTGCCAGCAGCATCCACAGCTATGGCTACACCTTC.

As to this clonotype: The junction departs from the called germline gene at one end, perhaps through a read error. This chain joins TRBV12-3 or TRBV12-4 and TRBJ2-1; either TRBD1 or TRBD2 may fit D (5 bases each). CDR3 size: 16 residues. CDR3 protein: CAGSLLEGRRWNEQFF. CDR3 sequence (DNA): TGTGCCGGCAGTCTCCTTGAGGGGCGGAGGTGGAATGAGCAGTTCTTC.

The chain is built from TRBV28 and TRBJ1-3; 7 positions match TRBD1. Losses at the gene ends were 3 bases for V and 0 bases for J; bases not matched to a gene: 2. CDR1 and CDR2 (germline): MDHEN, SYDVKM. This CDR3 region has 15 residues. The CDR3 DNA follows: TGTGCCAGCAGTTTCGGACAGGCCTCTGGAAACACCATATATTTT. Protein sequence: CASSFGQASGNTIYF.

The sample holds a few counts of this clonotype. The genes are TRBV18 and TRBJ2-1, with D tentatively TRBD1 or TRBD2 (6 bases each). V was shortened by 3 bases and J by 5 bases, with 11 bases between the two germline ends. The CDR3 is made up of 14 amino acids. CDR1 is KGHSH and CDR2 is LQKENI in the germline V gene. The CDR3 spells CASSPKGGNNEQFF. The CDR3 DNA reads TGTGCCAGCTCACCTAAGGGGGGTAACAATGAGCAGTTCTTC. The complete variable domain, with remaining parts taken from reference TRBV18 and TRBJ2-1, reads NAGVMQNPRHLVRRRGQEARLRCSPMKGHSHVYWYRQLPEEGLKFMVYLQKENIIDESGMPKERFSAEFPKEGPSILRIQQVVRGDSAAYFCASSPKGGNNEQFFGPGTRLTVL.

This clonotype was seen many times. The chain carries TRBV18 and TRBJ1-1; 9 bases fit TRBD1. CDR1 KGHSH and CDR2 LQKENI come from the germline V gene. The CDR3 has 14 amino acids. The junction had 3 bases not matched to a gene; V was cut back by 3 bases and J by 4 bases. For the CDR3, the DNA is TGTGCCAGCTCACCCCAGACAGGGGGCACTGAAGCTTTCTTT. Its protein is CASSPQTGGTEAFF.

The V call is TRBV30, the J call TRBJ2-7; TRBD1 agrees at 8 bases. The CDR3 spans 14 residues. The germline gives CDR1 GTSNPN, CDR2 SVGIG (reference sequence). The V and J ends lost 1 base and 6 bases, in that order; junction bases with no gene match: 8. DNA of the CDR3: TGTGCCTGGAGTGCAGGGACAGGAGGTAGCGAGCAGTACTTC. The encoded protein is CAWSAGTGGSEQYF.

This clonotype was picked up many times. The J gene is TRBJ1-2, the V gene TRBV11-2, with a possible D match to TRBD1 (5 bases). This CDR3 has 13 amino acids. In germline, CDR1 is SGHAT, CDR2 FQNNGV. The germline V and J ends were trimmed by 3 bases and 2 bases, with 7 bases remaining between them. The CDR3 nucleotides are TGTGCCAGCAGCTTCCCAGGGAACTATGGCTACACCTTC. It codes for CASSFPGNYGYTF. Full variable domain (outside the CDR3, taken from reference TRBV11-2 and TRBJ1-2): EAGVAQSPRYKIIEKRQSVAFWCNPISGHATLYWYQQILGQGPKLLIQFQNNGVVDDSQLPKDRFSAERLKGVDSTLKIQPAKLEDSAVYLCASSFPGNYGYTFGSGTRLTVV.

The CDR3 coding sequence is TGTGCCAGCAGTTTCCGGCCAGGGAGTCAGCCCCAGCATTTT. Residues: CASSFRPGSQPQHF. V is TRBV6-9 and J is TRBJ1-5; D may be TRBD1 (5 bases). CDR1 and CDR2 (germline): MNHGY, SVAAGI. The CDR3 has 14 amino acids. Deletions cut 4 bases from V and 6 bases from J, with 13 bases between.

This clonotype was seen many times. V and J are TRBV12-3 or TRBV12-4 and TRBJ2-3, with 12 bases aligning to TRBD2. The CDR3 runs 16 residues. J lost 2 bases, V lost 3 bases, and 3 bases had no gene match. DNA of the CDR3: TGTGCCAGCAGTTTCCTAGCGGGAGGGGACACAGATACGCAGTATTTT. It specifies CASSFLAGGDTDTQYF.